This entry lists 15 T cell receptor beta chains sequenced from one sample in a study of blood T cell repertoires in COVID-19. Using immunoSEQ multiplex PCR, the repertoire was profiled, and TCRdb retains in-frame clones only, with some absent. The repertoire consists of about 260,000 clones, with around 87% occurring once and the leading ten covering approximately 2.3%. Sequencing input: peripheral blood. These receptors came from a woman between 50 and 59 years old with acute or convalescent COVID-19.

This clone was counted between two and nine times. This chain connects TRBV19 to TRBJ2-7; possible D gene TRBD2, 6 bases. This CDR3 comprises 13 residues. Germline values: CDR1 LNHDA, CDR2 SQIVND (reference sequence). The V end was cut by 3 bases, the J end by 3 bases, with 9 bases between. Written as DNA, the CDR3 is TGTGCCAGTAGTATTTTGGAGGGCTACGAGCAGTACTTC. Protein product: CASSILEGYEQYF.

CDR3 protein: CASSVDTGYEQYF. The CDR3 bases are TGTGCCAGCAGCGTAGATACTGGCTACGAGCAGTACTTC. The chain joins TRBV9 to TRBJ2-7; no clear D gene. Germline V gene data show CDR1 as SGDLS and CDR2 as YYNGEE. The CDR3 is 13 residues long. With 0 bases removed from V and 3 bases from J, the gap between germline ends came to 7 bases.

The V call is TRBV30, the J call TRBJ1-6; 8 nucleotides line up with TRBD1. This CDR3 is 15 amino acids long. Germline values: CDR1 GTSNPN, CDR2 SVGIG (reference sequence). V was pared by 0 bases and J by 9 bases, with 7 bases of the junction left unmatched. For the CDR3, the DNA is TGTGCCTGGAGTGTAGAGGACAGGGAGGTTTCACCCCTCCACTTT. Its translation: CAWSVEDREVSPLHF.

Points on this clone: A read error may produce the germline difference seen at one junction end. This chain connects TRBV29-1 to TRBJ2-7, with D possibly matching TRBD2 (6 bases). Germline V gene data show CDR1 as SQVTM and CDR2 as ANQGSEA. There are 11 residues in the CDR3. CDR3 protein: CSVDGGARRHF. CDR3 bases: TGCAGCGTTGACGGCGGGGCGAGGCGGCACTTC.

The rearrangement joins TRBV3-1 (or the pseudogene TRBV3-2) to TRBJ1-2; TRBD1 is a possible D gene (5 bases). Trimming took off 0 bases at V and 4 bases at J, with 12 bases between the two ends. The CDR3 has 15 residues. Per the germline V gene, CDR1 is LGHDT and CDR2 is YNNKEL (reference sequence). In DNA form, the CDR3 reads TGTGCCAGCAGCCAAGATATCGGACAATCCTATGGCTACACCTTC. Residues: CASSQDIGQSYGYTF.

The V gene is TRBV18, the J gene TRBJ1-4, with TRBD1 matching over 7 bases. Trimming cost V 2 bases and J 7 bases; bases outside gene matches: 7. Germline V gene sequence: CDR1 KGHSH, CDR2 LQKENI. The CDR3 is 15 residues long. Here the CDR3 reads CASSPDRVSGEKLFF. Here the CDR3 DNA reads TGTGCCAGCTCACCAGACAGGGTGAGCGGTGAAAAACTGTTTTTT.

This clone showed up just a few times. The chain carries TRBV7-8 and TRBJ2-7; possible D gene TRBD1, 6 bases. Per the germline V gene, CDR1 is SGHVS and CDR2 is FQNEAQ. The CDR3 is made up of 15 amino acids. V gave up 3 bases and J gave up 2 bases, with 14 bases separating them. In DNA, the CDR3 is TGTGCCAGCAGCTTCCGTGGCGCAGGGGCCTACGAGCAGTACTTC. Protein product: CASSFRGAGAYEQYF.

This clone was counted a few times. V usage is TRBV23-1 and J usage is TRBJ2-4, with D perhaps matching TRBD1 (5 bases). TRBV23-1 is placed among ORFs of uncertain function. This CDR3 spans 15 amino acids. The V and J ends lost 2 bases and 0 bases respectively, with 8 bases between them. CDR3 nucleotide sequence: TGCGCCAGCAGTCAAAACAGGCTAGCCAAAAACATTCAGTACTTC. It yields the protein CASSQNRLAKNIQYF.

The chain joins TRBV4-3 to TRBJ1-6; unclear D gene. From germline, CDR1 is LGHNA and CDR2 YSLEER. The CDR3 runs 16 residues. The germline V and J ends were trimmed by 0 bases and 4 bases, with 10 bases remaining between them. CDR3 bases: TGCGCCAGCAGCCAAGATGAGGGCTTGTATAATTCACCCCTCCACTTT. Protein sequence: CASSQDEGLYNSPLHF.

The rearrangement uses TRBV19 and TRBJ1-5; D is perhaps TRBD1 (5 bases). Trimming removed 2 bases from V and 5 bases from J, with 13 bases in between. Germline assignment: CDR1 LNHDA and CDR2 SQIVND (reference sequence). The CDR3 has 15 residues. The CDR3 nucleotides are TGTGCCAGTAGTATACCGTGGCAGGGTCATCAGCCCCAGCATTTT. Its protein is CASSIPWQGHQPQHF.

The rearrangement joins TRBV5-6 to TRBJ2-1, with 8 bases that match TRBD2. Germline trimming cut 6 bases from V and 5 bases from J; bases unmatched to any gene: 4. Per the germline V gene, CDR1 is SGHDT and CDR2 is YYEEEE. The CDR3 sequence is 13 residues long. The CDR3 DNA follows: TGTGCCAGCACGGGAGGGCCGAACAATGAGCAGTTCTTC. Encoded protein: CASTGGPNNEQFF.

The CDR3 nucleotides read TGTGCCAGCAGCCGCCAGCCCGGGACTGGCACCTACAATGAGCAGTTCTTC. This encodes CASSRQPGTGTYNEQFF. The V gene is TRBV7-2, the J gene TRBJ2-1, with D perhaps TRBD2 (6 bases). The length of the CDR3 is 17 residues. CDR1 and CDR2 from the germline V gene are SGHTA and FQGNSA. Deletions cut 5 bases from V and 2 bases from J, with 19 bases between.

This chain links TRBV6-1 with TRBJ1-2, with D possibly TRBD1 on 5 matching bases. Trimming stripped 0 bases from V and 5 bases from J, with 13 bases between. Germline loops: CDR1 MNHNS, CDR2 SASEGT. The CDR3 is made up of 15 amino acids. The CDR3 reads CASSEAGRVRYGYTF. The CDR3 DNA sequence: TGTGCCAGCAGTGAAGCGGGCAGGGTTAGGTATGGCTACACCTTC.

The V and J genes are TRBV11-2 and TRBJ2-3; TRBD2 matches 7 bases. The germline V gene has CDR1 SGHAT and CDR2 FQNNGV. The CDR3 is made up of 14 amino acids. V was pared by 1 base and J by 2 bases, with 0 bases of the junction left unmatched. The CDR3 DNA is TGTGCCAGCAGCTTAGGGGACTACACAGATACGCAGTATTTT. Protein product: CASSLGDYTDTQYF.

The J gene is TRBJ1-2, the V gene TRBV4-2; a weak D match, TRBD1 (5 bases). The V and J ends lost 4 bases and 5 bases respectively, with 11 bases between them. The V gene's germline CDR1 is LGHNA and CDR2 YNFKEQ. This CDR3 comprises 13 residues. CDR3 amino acids: CASSRGHEYGYTF. The CDR3 DNA sequence: TGTGCCAGCAGCCGCGGACACGAATATGGCTACACCTTC.